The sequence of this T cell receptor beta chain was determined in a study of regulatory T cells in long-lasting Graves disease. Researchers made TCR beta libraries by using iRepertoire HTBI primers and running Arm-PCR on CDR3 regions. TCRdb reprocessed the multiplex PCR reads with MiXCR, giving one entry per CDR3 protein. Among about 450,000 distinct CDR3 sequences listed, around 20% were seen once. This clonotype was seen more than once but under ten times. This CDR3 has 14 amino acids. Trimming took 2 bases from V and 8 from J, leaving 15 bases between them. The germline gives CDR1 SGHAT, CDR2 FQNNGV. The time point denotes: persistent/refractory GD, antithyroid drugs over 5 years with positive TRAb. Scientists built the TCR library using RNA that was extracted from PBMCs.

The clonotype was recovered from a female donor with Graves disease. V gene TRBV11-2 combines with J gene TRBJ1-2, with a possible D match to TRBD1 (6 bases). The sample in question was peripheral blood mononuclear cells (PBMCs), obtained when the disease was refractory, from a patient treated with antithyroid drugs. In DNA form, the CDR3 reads TGTGCCAGCAGCTTAATCGGTCTCCAGGGGGGCTACACCTTC. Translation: CASSLIGLQGGYTF.